The 8 T cell receptor beta chains reported below all come from one sample, sequenced in a study of PD-1 blockade in mismatch repair-deficient tumors. Profiling relied on immunoSEQ multiplex PCR, and the TCRdb table lists in-frame clones only, not all of them. The sample has roughly 130,000 clones, approximately 91% seen once. This specimen consisted of peripheral blood, obtained approximately 69 weeks after starting pembrolizumab. The receptors were sampled from an adult with mismatch repair-deficient cancer.

J is TRBJ2-1 and V is TRBV29-1; D perhaps matches TRBD2 (6 bases). Deletions cut 3 bases from V and 15 bases from J, with 12 bases between. CDR3 length equals 10 residues. Germline CDR1 reads SQVTM; CDR2 reads ANQGSEA. CDR3: CSVDGGGGFF. The CDR3 nucleotides are TGCAGCGTTGACGGGGGAGGAGGGTTCTTC.

The chain couples TRBV5-1 to TRBJ2-1; 8 bases agree with TRBD1. J gave up 9 bases and V 3 bases, and 5 bases lay outside the gene matches. CDR3 size: 13 residues. Germline CDR1 and CDR2: SGHRS and YFSETQ. The CDR3 reads CASSSDREGEQFF. The CDR3 region has the DNA TGCGCCAGCAGCTCGGACAGGGAAGGTGAGCAGTTCTTC.

The rearrangement joins TRBV7-2 to TRBJ2-7; TRBD2 aligns across 7 bases. With V trimmed by 5 bases and J by 3 bases, 7 bases remained unmatched. The CDR3 loop spans 14 amino acids. Germline assignment: CDR1 SGHTA and CDR2 FQGNSA. The CDR3 loop is CASSGTSANYEQYF. The CDR3 DNA reads TGTGCCAGCAGCGGAACTAGCGCCAACTACGAGCAGTACTTC. Combining the CDR3 with reference TRBV7-2 and TRBJ2-7 gives the whole variable domain GAGVSQSPSNKVTEKGKDVELRCDPISGHTALYWYRQSLGQGLEFLIYFQGNSAPDKSGLPSDRFSAERTGGSVSTLTIQRTQQEDSAVYLCASSGTSANYEQYFGPGTRLTVT.

This sequence joins TRBV7-9 and TRBJ2-7; tentative D call: TRBD2 (5 bases). The CDR3 is made up of 16 amino acids. Germline CDR1 is SEHNR and CDR2 is FQNEAQ (reference sequence). The V end lost 1 base, the J end lost 0 bases, and 13 bases lay between the germline ends. CDR3 loop: CASSLVSGGTSYEQYF. The CDR3 bases are TGTGCCAGCAGCTTAGTAAGCGGAGGAACCTCCTACGAGCAGTACTTC.

The chain recombines TRBV7-9 with TRBJ2-2; TRBD1 matches 8 bases. Losses at the gene ends were 3 bases for V and 6 bases for J; bases not matched to a gene: 3. CDR1 is SEHNR, CDR2 FQNEAQ, per germline (reference sequence). The CDR3 runs to 14 residues. The CDR3 reads CASSFQQGAGELFF. The CDR3 bases are TGTGCCAGCAGCTTTCAACAGGGGGCCGGGGAGCTGTTTTTT.

The chain links TRBV28 to TRBJ1-1; TRBD1 agrees at 7 bases. V trimming: 3 bases; J trimming: 0 bases; junction bases outside the gene matches: 13. CDR3 length equals 18 residues. The germline gives CDR1 MDHEN, CDR2 SYDVKM. The CDR3 sequence: CASSFSWGRGHLNTEAFF. The CDR3 nucleotides read TGTGCCAGCAGTTTTTCATGGGGGAGGGGGCATCTGAACACTGAAGCTTTCTTT.

The V gene is TRBV28, the J gene TRBJ2-7; D is perhaps TRBD2 (5 bases). Deletions cut 6 bases from V and 3 bases from J, with 12 bases between. The CDR3 has 13 amino acids. The germline gives CDR1 MDHEN, CDR2 SYDVKM. CDR3 protein: CASSGEGRYEQYF. The DNA for the CDR3 is TGTGCCAGCAGCGGTGAGGGCCGCTACGAGCAGTACTTC.

The chain has TRBV5-1 and TRBJ2-5, with no clear D. The CDR3 is 14 residues long. The V end lost 0 bases, the J end lost 7 bases, and 13 bases lay between the germline ends. The V gene's germline CDR1 is SGHRS and CDR2 YFSETQ. The CDR3 DNA is TGCGCCAGCAGCTTGGTGGCAGCCTGGGGGACCCAGTACTTC. Amino acids: CASSLVAAWGTQYF.